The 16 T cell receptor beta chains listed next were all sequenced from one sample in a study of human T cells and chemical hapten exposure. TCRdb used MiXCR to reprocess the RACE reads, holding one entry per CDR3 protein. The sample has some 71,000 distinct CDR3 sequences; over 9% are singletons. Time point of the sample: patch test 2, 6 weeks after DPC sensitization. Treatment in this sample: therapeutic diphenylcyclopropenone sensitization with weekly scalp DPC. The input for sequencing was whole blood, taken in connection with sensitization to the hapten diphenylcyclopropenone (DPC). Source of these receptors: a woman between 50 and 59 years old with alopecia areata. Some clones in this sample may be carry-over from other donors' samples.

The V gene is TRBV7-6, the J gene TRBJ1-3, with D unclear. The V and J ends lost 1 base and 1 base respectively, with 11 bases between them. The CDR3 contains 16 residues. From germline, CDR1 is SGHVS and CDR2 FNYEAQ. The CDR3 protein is CASSLGFAHSGNTIYF. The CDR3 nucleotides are TGTGCCAGCAGCTTAGGGTTCGCGCATTCTGGAAACACCATATATTTT.

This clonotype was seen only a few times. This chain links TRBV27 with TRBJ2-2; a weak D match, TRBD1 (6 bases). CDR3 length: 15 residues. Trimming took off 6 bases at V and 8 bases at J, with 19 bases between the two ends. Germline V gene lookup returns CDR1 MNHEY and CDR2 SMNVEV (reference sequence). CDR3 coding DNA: TGTGCCAGCAGCGTTAACTCACAGGGTCGGGGGGAGCTGTTTTTT. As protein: CASSVNSQGRGELFF.

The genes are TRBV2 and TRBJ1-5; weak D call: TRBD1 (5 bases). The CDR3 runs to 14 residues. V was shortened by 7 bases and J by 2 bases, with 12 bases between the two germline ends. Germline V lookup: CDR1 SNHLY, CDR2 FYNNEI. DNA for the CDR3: TGTGCCAGCACTGACAGTTGGGGCAATCAGCCCCAGCATTTT. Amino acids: CASTDSWGNQPQHF.

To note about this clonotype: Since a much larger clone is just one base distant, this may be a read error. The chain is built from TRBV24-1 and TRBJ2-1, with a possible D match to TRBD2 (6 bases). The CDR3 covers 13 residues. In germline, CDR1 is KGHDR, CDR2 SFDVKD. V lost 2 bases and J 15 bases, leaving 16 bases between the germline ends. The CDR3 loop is CATSDSSSVDWFF. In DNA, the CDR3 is TGTGCCACCAGTGATTCCTCTAGCGTTGATTGGTTCTTC.

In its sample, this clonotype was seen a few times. The CDR3 sequence: CASSRSPGFTEAFF. Here the CDR3 DNA reads TGCGCCAGCAGCCGTAGTCCAGGGTTCACTGAAGCTTTCTTT. This chain joins TRBV5-1 and TRBJ1-1, with D tentatively TRBD1 (5 bases). The ends were cut back, 4 bases at V and 4 bases at J, with 14 bases in the middle. In germline, CDR1 is SGHRS, CDR2 YFSETQ. The CDR3 runs to 14 residues.

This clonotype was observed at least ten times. The CDR3 reads CASSAQGRLYEQYF. The CDR3 DNA follows: TGTGCCAGTAGTGCACAGGGCAGACTCTACGAGCAGTACTTC. The V gene is TRBV19, the J gene TRBJ2-7; D perhaps matches TRBD1 (6 bases). This CDR3 comprises 14 residues. Germline-derived CDR1 and CDR2 are LNHDA and SQIVND (reference sequence). Trimming left V 5 bases short and J 3 bases short, with 14 bases between. Full variable domain (remainder filled in from reference TRBV19 and TRBJ2-7): DGGITQSPKYLFRKEGQNVTLSCEQNLNHDAMYWYRQDPGQGLRLIYYSQIVNDFQKGDIAEGYSVSREKKESFPLTVTSAQKNPTAFYLCASSAQGRLYEQYFGPGTRLTVT.

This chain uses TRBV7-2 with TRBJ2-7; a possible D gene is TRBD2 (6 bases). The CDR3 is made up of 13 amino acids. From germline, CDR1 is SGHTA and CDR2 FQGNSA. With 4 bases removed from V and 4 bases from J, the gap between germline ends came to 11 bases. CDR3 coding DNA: TGTGCCAGCAGCTCCGGGACTTATTACGAGCAGTACTTC. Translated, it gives CASSSGTYYEQYF. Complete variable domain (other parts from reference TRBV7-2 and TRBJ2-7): GAGVSQSPSNKVTEKGKDVELRCDPISGHTALYWYRQSLGQGLEFLIYFQGNSAPDKSGLPSDRFSAERTGGSVSTLTIQRTQQEDSAVYLCASSSGTYYEQYFGPGTRLTVT.

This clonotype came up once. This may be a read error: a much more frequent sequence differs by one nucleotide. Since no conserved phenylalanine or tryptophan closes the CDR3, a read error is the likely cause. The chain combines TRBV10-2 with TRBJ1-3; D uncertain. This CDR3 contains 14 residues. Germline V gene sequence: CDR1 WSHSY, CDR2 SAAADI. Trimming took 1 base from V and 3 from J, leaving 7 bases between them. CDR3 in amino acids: CASSEYGSGNTIYL. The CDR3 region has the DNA TGCGCCAGCAGTGAGTACGGCAGTGGAAACACCATATATCTT.

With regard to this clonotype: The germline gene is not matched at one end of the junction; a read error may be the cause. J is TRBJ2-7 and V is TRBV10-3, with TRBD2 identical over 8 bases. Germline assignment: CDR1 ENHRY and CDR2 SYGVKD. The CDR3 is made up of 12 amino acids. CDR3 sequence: CVITSGSYEQYF. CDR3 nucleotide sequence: TGTGTCATCACTAGCGGCTCCTACGAGCAGTACTTC.

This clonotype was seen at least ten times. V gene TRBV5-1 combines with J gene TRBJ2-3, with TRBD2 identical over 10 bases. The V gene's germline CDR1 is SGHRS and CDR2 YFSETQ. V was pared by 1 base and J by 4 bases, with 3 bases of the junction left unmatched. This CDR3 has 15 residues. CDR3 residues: CASSLSLAGADTQYF. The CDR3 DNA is TGCGCCAGCAGCTTGAGTCTAGCGGGAGCAGATACGCAGTATTTT.

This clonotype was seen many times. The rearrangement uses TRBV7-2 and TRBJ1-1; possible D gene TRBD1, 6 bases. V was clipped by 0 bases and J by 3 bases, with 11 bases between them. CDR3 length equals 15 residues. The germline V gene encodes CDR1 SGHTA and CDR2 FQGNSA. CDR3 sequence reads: CASSLARNRDTEAFF. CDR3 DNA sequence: TGTGCCAGCAGCTTAGCGAGGAACAGGGACACTGAAGCTTTCTTT.

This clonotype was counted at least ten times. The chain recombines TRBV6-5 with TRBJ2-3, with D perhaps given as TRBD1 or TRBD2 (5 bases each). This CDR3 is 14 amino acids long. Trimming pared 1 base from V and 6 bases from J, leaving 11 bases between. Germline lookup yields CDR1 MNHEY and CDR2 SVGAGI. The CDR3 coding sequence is TGTGCCAGCAGTTACTGGGGGAAGTTGGATACGCAGTATTTT. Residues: CASSYWGKLDTQYF.

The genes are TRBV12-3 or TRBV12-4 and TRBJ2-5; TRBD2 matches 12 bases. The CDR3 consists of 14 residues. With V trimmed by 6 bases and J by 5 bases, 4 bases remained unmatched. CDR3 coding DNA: TGTGCCAGCAGACCTAGCGGGAGGGGCGAGACCCAGTACTTC. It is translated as CASRPSGRGETQYF.

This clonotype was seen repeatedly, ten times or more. The CDR3 sequence: CASSQEWGDYGYTF. The DNA for the CDR3 is TGTGCCAGCAGCCAAGAGTGGGGAGACTATGGCTACACCTTC. The rearrangement uses TRBV3-1 and TRBJ1-2; D gene uncertain. This CDR3 has 14 residues. V was cut by 0 bases and J by 3 bases, with 8 bases left in between. The V gene's germline CDR1 is LGHDT and CDR2 YNNKEL (reference sequence).

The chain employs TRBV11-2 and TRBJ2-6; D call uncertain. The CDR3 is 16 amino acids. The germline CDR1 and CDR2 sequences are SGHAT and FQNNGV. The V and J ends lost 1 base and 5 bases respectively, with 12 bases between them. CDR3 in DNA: TGTGCCAGCAGCTTAGTTGGTGGTAGAAGGGCCAACGTCCTGACTTTC. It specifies CASSLVGGRRANVLTF.

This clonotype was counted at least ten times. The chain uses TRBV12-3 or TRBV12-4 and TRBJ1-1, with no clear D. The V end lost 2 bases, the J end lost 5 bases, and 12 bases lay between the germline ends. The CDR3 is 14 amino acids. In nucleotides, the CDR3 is TGTGCCAGCAGTTTATTGGGCGGAGGGACTGAAGCTTTCTTT. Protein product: CASSLLGGGTEAFF.